Listed below are T cell receptor beta chains from one sample, sequenced in a study of blood T cell repertoires in COVID-19. Sequencing was performed with immunoSEQ multiplex PCR; in TCRdb, only in-frame clones are kept and a portion is missing. The data hold tens of thousands of clones, with about 77% observed a single time. The sequenced sample consisted of peripheral blood. The receptor set was obtained from a man between 65 and 85 years old with active or convalescent COVID-19. The CDR3 runs from the conserved cysteine through the conserved F or W. The D gene is left open where the match is weak. Clone size appears in some rows only: once, few, many, or a class for an expanded clone.

TRBV19	once	TRBJ1-5	TRBD1	CASSRRQGTYQPQHF	TGTGCCAGTAGCCGTCGACAGGGGACCTATCAGCCCCAGCATTTT
TRBV12-3/TRBV12-4	-	TRBJ2-3	TRBD2	CASHRTSGTQYF	TGTGCCAGCCACCGGACTAGCGGGACGCAGTATTTT
TRBV6-2/TRBV6-3	few	TRBJ2-2	TRBD1	CASSWTGGPGELFF	TGTGCCAGCAGTTGGACAGGGGGCCCCGGGGAGCTGTTTTTT
TRBV30	-	TRBJ1-6	TRBD1	CAWSQGADSPLHF	TGTGCCTGGAGTCAGGGGGCGGATTCACCCCTCCACTTT
TRBV2	-	TRBJ2-3	TRBD2	CASSVEVAGGRDTQYF	TGTGCCAGCAGTGTAGAGGTAGCGGGAGGAAGAGATACGCAGTATTTT
TRBV5-4	-	TRBJ2-6	TRBD1	CASSPGTVISGANVLTF	TGTGCCAGCAGTCCCGGGACAGTAATCTCTGGGGCCAACGTCCTGACTTTC
TRBV2	few	TRBJ1-5	-	CASSVGQGKGQPQHF	TGTGCCAGCAGTGTAGGCCAGGGTAAAGGCCAGCCCCAGCATTTT
TRBV6-1	few	TRBJ1-2	-	CASSERREGGYTF	TGTGCCAGCAGTGAACGGAGGGAAGGGGGCTACACCTTC
TRBV18	-	TRBJ2-4	-	CASSPRDSTRDIQYF	TGTGCCAGCTCGCCTCGGGACTCCACACGGGACATTCAGTACTTC
TRBV11-3	-	TRBJ1-6	TRBD1	CASSPSGTENSPLHF	TGTGCCAGCAGCCCCTCCGGGACAGAGAATTCACCCCTCCACTTT
TRBV6-5	-	TRBJ2-5	TRBD1	CASSYGDRGETQYF	TGTGCCAGCAGTTACGGGGACAGGGGTGAGACCCAGTACTTC
TRBV27	-	TRBJ2-6	-	CASSPYSGANVLTF	TGTGCCAGCAGTCCCTATTCTGGGGCCAACGTCCTGACTTTC
TRBV18	-	TRBJ2-5	-	CASSQAPSRGTQYF	TGTGCCAGCTCACAGGCGCCTAGCAGAGGGACCCAGTACTTC
TRBV7-3	-	TRBJ2-7	TRBD1	CASSRTGTSYEQYF	TGTGCCAGCAGCCGGACAGGGACAAGCTACGAGCAGTACTTC
TRBV7-9	-	TRBJ2-5	TRBD2	CASRGTSGGETQYF	TGTGCCAGCAGAGGGACTAGCGGGGGCGAGACCCAGTACTTC
TRBV27	-	TRBJ2-7	-	CASSRLSRASDEQYF	TGTGCCAGCAGTCGCCTCTCGCGGGCCTCCGACGAGCAGTACTTC
TRBV6-7	once	TRBJ2-4	-	CASSNPCLGRGHKNIQYF	TGTGCCAGCAGCAATCCCTGTCTGGGCCGGGGACACAAAAACATTCAGTACTTC
TRBV24-1	-	TRBJ2-5	TRBD2	CATSDLGTSGTGETQYF	TGTGCCACCAGTGACCTGGGGACTAGCGGGACTGGTGAGACCCAGTACTTC
TRBV2	few	TRBJ1-6	TRBD1	CASSVGQAGNSPLHF	TGTGCCAGCAGTGTTGGACAGGCTGGGAATTCACCCCTCCACTTT
TRBV11-2	-	TRBJ2-7	-	CASSRSDFSYEQYF	TGTGCCAGCAGCCGGAGTGATTTTTCCTACGAGCAGTACTTC
TRBV11-3	-	TRBJ2-2	TRBD2	CASSPGTSVTNTGELFF	TGTGCCAGCAGCCCTGGGACTAGCGTTACGAACACCGGGGAGCTGTTTTTT
TRBV11-2	-	TRBJ2-3	-	CASSLASGWADTQYF	TGTGCCAGCAGCTTAGCATCGGGATGGGCAGATACGCAGTATTTT
TRBV6-5	-	TRBJ2-1	-	CASSYLGRQFF	TGTGCCAGCAGTTATCTAGGTCGGCAGTTCTTC
TRBV19	-	TRBJ1-5	-	CASSISTGSNQPQHF	TGTGCCAGTAGTATCTCGACGGGGAGCAATCAGCCCCAGCATTTT
TRBV9	-	TRBJ2-1	-	CASSEKLLAIPSSEQFF	TGTGCCAGCAGCGAGAAATTGCTAGCCATCCCTTCAAGTGAGCAGTTCTTC
TRBV27	-	TRBJ2-7	TRBD2	CASRPRLAGYEQYF	TGTGCCAGCAGGCCGAGACTAGCGGGGTACGAGCAGTACTTC
TRBV5-5	once	TRBJ1-4	-	CASSLAGGFGEKLFF	TGTGCCAGCAGCTTGGCTGGGGGCTTTGGGGAAAAACTGTTTTTT
TRBV19	-	TRBJ1-1	TRBD1	CASSIFGQGGTEAFF	TGTGCCAGTAGTATCTTCGGACAGGGGGGAACTGAAGCTTTCTTT
TRBV19	few	TRBJ2-3	TRBD1	CASSVSGGRDTQYF	TGTGCCAGTAGTGTCTCAGGGGGAAGAGATACGCAGTATTTT
TRBV5-1	-	TRBJ2-7	-	CASSAEAYEQYF	TGCGCCAGCAGCGCGGAGGCTTACGAGCAGTACTTC
TRBV6-1	-	TRBJ1-5	-	CASSDQGSQPQHF	TGTGCCAGCAGTGACCAGGGTAGCCAGCCCCAGCATTTT
TRBV15	-	TRBJ1-1	-	CATSRDIGRAFF	TGTGCCACCAGCAGAGATATAGGGAGAGCTTTCTTT
TRBV29-1	few	TRBJ1-1	TRBD1	CSASGQGRTEAFF	TGCAGCGCCTCGGGACAGGGCCGGACTGAAGCTTTCTTT
TRBV5-1	-	TRBJ1-1	-	CASTGDTEAFF	TGCGCCAGCACCGGGGACACTGAAGCTTTCTTT
TRBV3-1/TRBV3-2	few	TRBJ2-7	TRBD2	CASSQPNSIRLAGASYEQYF	TGTGCCAGCAGCCAACCCAACAGTATTCGACTAGCGGGGGCCTCCTACGAGCAGTACTTC
TRBV29-1	-	TRBJ1-4	-	CSAAGANEKLFF	TGCAGCGCTGCGGGCGCTAATGAAAAACTGTTTTTT
TRBV28	many	TRBJ1-2	TRBD1	CASSLGGQGTYGYTF	TGTGCCAGCAGTTTGGGGGGACAGGGGACCTATGGCTACACCTTC
TRBV30	-	TRBJ2-7	-	CAWSVSSREQYF	TGTGCCTGGAGTGTTTCCTCGCGCGAGCAGTACTTC
TRBV25-1	few	TRBJ1-2	-	CASSPGPYGYTF	TGTGCCAGCAGCCCAGGGCCCTATGGCTACACCTTC
TRBV25-1	-	TRBJ2-2	-	CASSELDWTDNTGELFF	TGTGCCAGCAGTGAACTAGACTGGACAGACAACACCGGGGAGCTGTTTTTT
TRBV27	-	TRBJ1-4	TRBD1	CASSLGTANEKLFF	TGTGCCAGCAGTTTAGGGACAGCAAATGAAAAACTGTTTTTT
TRBV28	-	TRBJ1-2	-	CASSLQGSGYTF	TGTGCCAGCAGTTTACAGGGTAGTGGCTACACCTTC
TRBV7-2	-	TRBJ2-7	TRBD1	CASSLGTAGFYEQYF	TGTGCCAGCAGCTTGGGGACAGCCGGCTTCTACGAGCAGTACTTC
TRBV12-3/TRBV12-4	-	TRBJ1-2	-	CASQDSAGGGYTF	TGTGCCAGCCAGGACAGTGCGGGGGGAGGCTACACCTTC
TRBV14	-	TRBJ2-3	TRBD2	CASSPRRTSGGNTQYF	TGTGCCAGCAGCCCGCGTAGGACTAGCGGGGGGAATACGCAGTATTTT
TRBV7-8	-	TRBJ2-1	TRBD2	CASSRTRTSGLNNEQFF	TGTGCCAGCAGCCGGACCCGGACTAGCGGTCTCAACAATGAGCAGTTCTTC
TRBV6-5	-	TRBJ2-1	TRBD1	CASSSRTGGGFEQFF	TGTGCCAGCAGTTCTCGGACAGGGGGCGGATTTGAGCAGTTCTTC
TRBV7-3	-	TRBJ1-1	TRBD1	CASSPPGFPGQGRVDTEAFF	TGTGCCAGCAGCCCCCCAGGCTTTCCGGGACAGGGAAGGGTGGACACTGAAGCTTTCTTT
TRBV12-3/TRBV12-4	-	TRBJ1-4	-	CAVAGGSGEKLFF	TGTGCGGTTGCCGGGGGGTCAGGGGAAAAACTGTTTTTT
TRBV6-5	-	TRBJ1-6	TRBD1	CASSLRDRDNSPLHF	TGTGCCAGCAGTCTCCGGGACAGGGATAATTCACCCCTCCACTTT